The entry below describes one TCR beta chain. V shed 5 bases, J shed 4 bases, and the junction held 4 bases outside the gene matches. Germline V CDR1 and CDR2: LNHDA, SQIVND (reference sequence). There are 16 residues in the CDR3. The sample comes from a study of blood T cell repertoires in COVID-19. In the original analysis: By means of reference gene primer amplification, nucleated cell counts were estimated. Produced via immunoSEQ multiplex PCR; TCRdb's table is partial and in-frame only. The V and J calls and clone size come from that table; D and trimming were worked out from the DNA. The sample has 120,000 or so clones, 81% seen once.

Sequencing was carried out using peripheral blood. This TCR derives from a young man with COVID-19, enrolled during active disease. J is TRBJ2-6 and V is TRBV19, with 11 positions matching TRBD1. The CDR3 coding sequence is TGTGCCAGTAGTCCGGGACAGGGGGGCGGGGCCAACGTCCTGACTTTC. This translates into CASSPGQGGGANVLTF.